The rows below give T cell receptor beta chains drawn from one sample of a study of cytomegalovirus exposure and HLA in healthy donors. Produced via immunoSEQ multiplex PCR; TCRdb's table is partial and in-frame only. The table has roughly 250,000 clones, around 86% seen once. The specimen sequenced was PBMCs. The receptor source for this set is a woman aged 25 to 39 in good health and CMV-seropositive. Each CDR3 is given with its conserved first and last residue. A D gene is named only where the DNA matches it firmly. Clone size is stated in some rows and not others, as once, few, many or a class when expanded.

TRBJ1-4,-,TRBV27,TRBD1,CASSPRTGLPATNEKLFF,TGTGCCAGCAGTCCCCGGACAGGCTTACCCGCAACTAATGAAAAACTGTTTTTT
TRBJ2-7,-,TRBV27,TRBD2,CASIGLASPNEQYF,TGTGCCAGCATTGGACTAGCTAGTCCCAACGAGCAGTACTTC
TRBJ2-2,-,TRBV5-7,TRBD2,CASSVEGTSGREAELFF,TGTGCCAGCAGCGTGGAAGGGACTAGCGGGAGGGAGGCGGAGCTGTTTTTT
TRBJ1-3,-,TRBV4-1,TRBD1,CASSQGRDRADSGNTIYF,TGCGCCAGCAGCCAAGGGCGAGACAGGGCTGACTCTGGAAACACCATATATTTT
TRBJ2-3,-,TRBV29-1,TRBD2,CSARTSPDTQYF,TGCAGCGCCAGGACTAGCCCAGATACGCAGTATTTT
TRBJ1-2,-,TRBV30,-,CAWRTPRGGYTF,TGTGCCTGGAGGACCCCCAGGGGAGGCTACACCTTC
TRBJ1-1,once,TRBV28,TRBD1,CASSSPGTGSRVGTEAFF,TGTGCCAGCAGTAGCCCTGGGACAGGGTCTAGGGTGGGCACTGAAGCTTTCTTT
TRBJ2-1,-,TRBV2,-,CASSGLAYNEQFF,TGTGCCAGCAGTGGTCTTGCCTACAATGAGCAGTTCTTC
TRBJ1-4,-,TRBV7-9,TRBD1,CASRRQGRGEKLFF,TGTGCCAGCAGGAGACAGGGACGAGGGGAAAAACTGTTTTTT
TRBJ2-7,-,TRBV29-1,TRBD1,CSVELGGRQGVYEQYF,TGCAGCGTTGAGTTAGGCGGGCGACAGGGCGTCTACGAGCAGTACTTC
TRBJ2-7,once,TRBV7-2,-,CASSLLGHTLSSYEQYF,TGTGCCAGCAGCTTATTGGGACACACCTTGAGCTCCTACGAGCAGTACTTC
TRBJ1-1,-,TRBV7-9,-,CASSLAPGHTEAFF,TGTGCCAGCAGCTTAGCGCCAGGACATACTGAAGCTTTCTTT
TRBJ2-7,-,TRBV4-1,TRBD2,CASSQGTSGSGTYEQYF,TGCGCCAGCAGCCAAGGGACTAGCGGGAGTGGTACCTACGAGCAGTACTTC
TRBJ2-7,-,TRBV6-5,-,CASSYGRQVLYEQYF,TGTGCCAGCAGTTACGGGAGACAGGTCTTGTACGAGCAGTACTTC
TRBJ2-1,-,TRBV11-2,-,CASSLGLSYNEQFF,TGTGCCAGCAGCTTGGGACTTTCCTACAATGAGCAGTTCTTC
TRBJ2-5,-,TRBV4-1,-,CASSQQGVETQYF,TGCGCCAGCAGCCAACAAGGGGTAGAGACCCAGTACTTC
TRBJ1-2,-,TRBV6-6,TRBD1,CASSYGSGTAYYGYTF,TGTGCCAGCAGTTACGGATCCGGGACAGCGTACTATGGCTACACCTTC
TRBJ2-1,-,TRBV11-3,TRBD2,CASSRDYHEQFF,TGTGCCAGCAGCCGGGACTACCATGAGCAGTTCTTC
TRBJ2-1,-,TRBV11-2,TRBD2,CASSSIAGGSYNEQFF,TGTGCCAGCAGCTCAATAGCGGGAGGCTCCTACAATGAGCAGTTCTTC
TRBJ1-2,-,TRBV20-1,-,CSERGSYTF,TGCAGTGAACGAGGTAGCTACACCTTC
TRBJ1-5,-,TRBV27,-,CASSRRHDYCSQPQHF,TGTGCCAGCAGTCGCCGACATGACTATTGTAGTCAGCCCCAGCATTTT
TRBJ2-7,-,TRBV19,TRBD2,CASSIGTSGRTNEQYF,TGTGCCAGTAGTATAGGGACTAGCGGGAGAACCAACGAGCAGTACTTC
TRBJ1-2,-,TRBV7-9,-,CASSQEQGIGAYGYTF,TGTGCCAGCAGCCAAGAACAGGGAATTGGTGCCTATGGCTACACCTTC
TRBJ2-7,-,TRBV18,-,CASSPSSEYEQYF,TGTGCCAGCTCACCGTCTAGCGAATACGAGCAGTACTTC
TRBJ2-4,-,TRBV11-3,TRBD1,CASSNRDSLNIQYF,TGTGCCAGCAGCAATCGGGACAGCTTAAACATTCAGTACTTC
TRBJ2-2,-,TRBV7-9,-,CASSPTGVLTGELFF,TGTGCCAGCAGCCCGACGGGAGTGTTGACCGGGGAGCTGTTTTTT
TRBJ2-1,-,TRBV5-1,-,CASSLVAVSYNEQFF,TGCGCCAGCAGCTTGGTAGCGGTGTCTTACAATGAGCAGTTCTTC
TRBJ1-1,-,TRBV5-4,TRBD1,CASSLPGGQGDTEAFF,TGTGCCAGCAGCCTCCCGGGTGGGCAGGGGGACACTGAAGCTTTCTTT
TRBJ1-1,-,TRBV7-8,-,CASSLGPPEAFF,TGTGCCAGCAGCCTAGGGCCACCTGAAGCTTTCTTT
TRBJ1-4,-,TRBV19,-,CASRERGATNEKLFF,TGTGCCAGTAGAGAGCGGGGGGCAACTAATGAAAAACTGTTTTTT
TRBJ1-2,-,TRBV29-1,TRBD1,CSVDRDRDRVDGYTF,TGCAGCGTTGACCGAGACCGGGACAGAGTCGATGGCTACACCTTC
TRBJ2-1,-,TRBV4-2,TRBD2,CASSLGLAGGNNEQFF,TGTGCCAGCAGCCTAGGACTAGCGGGAGGGAACAATGAGCAGTTCTTC
TRBJ2-7,-,TRBV10-3,TRBD1,CAISSPGQGKEQYF,TGTGCCATCAGCTCACCGGGACAGGGTAAAGAGCAGTACTTC
TRBJ2-7,-,TRBV7-9,-,CASSLRQAGPPGAYEQYF,TGTGCCAGCAGCTTACGCCAGGCCGGTCCTCCCGGGGCCTACGAGCAGTACTTC
TRBJ2-1,-,TRBV28,TRBD2,CASRRGSHEQFF,TGTGCCAGCAGGCGGGGGTCGCATGAGCAGTTCTTC
TRBJ2-3,-,TRBV5-1,-,CASSLNGPGLTDTQYF,TGCGCCAGCAGCTTGAATGGTCCGGGACTCACAGATACGCAGTATTTT
TRBJ2-7,-,TRBV29-1,TRBD2,CSVEDPASGRLAEQYF,TGCAGCGTTGAAGATCCGGCTAGCGGGAGATTGGCCGAGCAGTACTTC
TRBJ2-2,-,TRBV10-1,TRBD2,CASSGLAGGPGELFF,TGCGCCAGCAGTGGACTAGCGGGAGGTCCCGGGGAGCTGTTTTTT
TRBJ2-5,-,TRBV11-2,-,CASSPTAVQETQYF,TGTGCCAGCAGCCCAACAGCCGTTCAAGAGACCCAGTACTTC
TRBJ2-1,-,TRBV19,-,CASSRLTFNEQFF,TGTGCCAGTAGTCGATTAACTTTCAATGAGCAGTTCTTC
TRBJ2-5,-,TRBV13,-,CASSPNGGQETQYF,TGTGCCAGCAGCCCAAACGGCGGTCAAGAGACCCAGTACTTC
TRBJ2-1,-,TRBV27,TRBD2,CASSFLRTSGLATYNEQFF,TGTGCCAGCAGTTTTTTGAGGACATCGGGACTAGCGACTTACAATGAGCAGTTCTTC
TRBJ1-4,-,TRBV5-6,-,CASSDLRGDREKLFF,TGTGCCAGCAGCGACCTGCGGGGGGATAGGGAAAAACTGTTTTTT
TRBJ2-7,-,TRBV11-2,TRBD1,CASSPTGEDEQYF,TGTGCCAGCAGCCCGACAGGGGAGGACGAGCAGTACTTC
TRBJ2-3,-,TRBV11-3,-,CASSGGFTEAGDTQYF,TGTGCCAGCAGCGGAGGTTTCACAGAAGCCGGAGATACGCAGTATTTT
TRBJ2-1,-,TRBV5-1,TRBD2,CASSLEPLAGGGYNEQFF,TGCGCCAGCAGCTTGGAACCTTTAGCGGGAGGTGGGTACAATGAGCAGTTCTTC
TRBJ2-2,-,TRBV5-1,TRBD2,CASSLPSGQGGELFF,TGCGCCAGCAGCTTGCCTAGCGGTCAGGGCGGGGAGCTGTTTTTT
TRBJ2-2,-,TRBV19,TRBD2,CASSIGPSGPNTGELFF,TGTGCCAGTAGTATAGGGCCTAGCGGACCGAACACCGGGGAGCTGTTTTTT
TRBJ2-7,-,TRBV5-6,-,CASSEGPPPYEQYF,TGTGCCAGCAGCGAGGGCCCCCCACCCTACGAGCAGTACTTC
TRBJ1-1,-,TRBV19,TRBD1,CASSQGEGTEAFF,TGTGCCAGTTCGCAGGGGGAAGGGACTGAAGCTTTCTTT
TRBJ2-7,-,TRBV27,-,CASRRTGAGSYEQYF,TGTGCCAGCAGAAGAACAGGGGCGGGGTCCTACGAGCAGTACTTC
TRBJ1-1,-,TRBV19,-,CASSNHGSRTEAFF,TGTGCCAGTAGTAATCACGGGTCAAGAACTGAAGCTTTCTTT
TRBJ2-5,-,TRBV28,-,CASSLLDSPRETQYF,TGTGCCAGCAGTTTATTGGACAGCCCCAGGGAGACCCAGTACTTC
TRBJ1-1,-,TRBV28,-,CASSLPVNTEAFF,TGTGCCAGCAGCTTGCCGGTGAACACTGAAGCTTTCTTT